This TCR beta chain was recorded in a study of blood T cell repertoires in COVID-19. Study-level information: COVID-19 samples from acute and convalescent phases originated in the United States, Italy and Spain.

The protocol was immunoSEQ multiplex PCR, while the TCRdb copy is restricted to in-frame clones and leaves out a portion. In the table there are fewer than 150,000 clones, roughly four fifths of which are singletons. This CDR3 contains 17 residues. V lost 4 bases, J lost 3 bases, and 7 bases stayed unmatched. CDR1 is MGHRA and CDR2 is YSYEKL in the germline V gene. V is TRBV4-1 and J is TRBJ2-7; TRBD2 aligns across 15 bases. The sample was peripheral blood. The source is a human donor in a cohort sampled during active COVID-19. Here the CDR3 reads CASSLPGLAGGNYEQYF. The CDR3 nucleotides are TGCGCCAGCAGCCTACCGGGACTAGCGGGGGGTAACTACGAGCAGTACTTC.